One and the same sample provided the 20 T cell receptor beta chains below, sequenced in a study of blood T cell repertoires in COVID-19. Assay: immunoSEQ multiplex PCR; the TCRdb copy retains only in-frame clones and omits some. This sample has approximately 170,000 clones, with about 86% found just once. What was sequenced was peripheral blood. These receptors all come from an elderly woman with acute or convalescent COVID-19.

DNA of the CDR3: TGTGCCAGCAGCGTAGACAGGGGAAGACAAGAGACCCAGTACTTC. Its protein is CASSVDRGRQETQYF. The chain carries TRBV7-9 and TRBJ2-5; 8 bases are a match to TRBD1. V lost 5 bases, J lost 2 bases, and 7 bases stayed unmatched. Germline loops: CDR1 SEHNR, CDR2 FQNEAQ (reference sequence). The CDR3 totals 15 residues.

The V and J genes are TRBV2 and TRBJ2-5, with 7 bases that match TRBD2. This CDR3 is 14 amino acids long. With 8 bases clipped from V and 0 bases from J, the junction kept 6 bases outside the gene matches. In germline, CDR1 is SNHLY, CDR2 FYNNEI. The CDR3 region is CASLSGIDQETQYF. The CDR3 DNA sequence: TGTGCCAGCCTGAGCGGGATAGACCAAGAGACCCAGTACTTC. Full variable domain (missing parts from reference TRBV2 and TRBJ2-5): EPEVTQTPSHQVTQMGQEVILRCVPISNHLYFYWYRQILGQKVEFLVSFYNNEISEKSEIFDDQFSVERPDGSNFTLKIRSTKLEDSAMYFCASLSGIDQETQYFGPGTRLLVL.

On this clone itself: Other DNA sequences in this specimen translate into the identical CDR3. This chain connects TRBV6-5 to TRBJ1-3, with D uncertain. This CDR3 has 11 residues. The V gene's germline CDR1 is MNHEY and CDR2 SVGAGI. Trimming pared 7 bases from V and 4 bases from J, leaving 5 bases between. Here the CDR3 DNA reads TGTGCCAGCACGAGGGGAAACACCATATATTTT. Its protein is CASTRGNTIYF.

The CDR3 is CASSIGSASTPDTQYF. CDR3 nucleotide sequence: TGTGCCAGCAGTATCGGCTCGGCTAGCACCCCAGATACGCAGTATTTT. The chain links TRBV27 to TRBJ2-3, with a tentative D call TRBD2 (5 bases). V gave up 5 bases and J gave up 4 bases, with 19 bases separating them. CDR3 length: 16 amino acids. Germline assignment: CDR1 MNHEY and CDR2 SMNVEV (reference sequence).

V usage is TRBV6-6 and J usage is TRBJ1-1; D is ambiguous. The CDR3 runs 15 residues. The germline gives CDR1 MNHNY, CDR2 SVGAGI (reference sequence). V dropped 0 bases and J dropped 10 bases, with 18 bases sitting between them. CDR3 bases: TGTGCCAGCAGTTACTCGGGAGGGCGGGGAATAGGAGCTTTCTTT. It codes for CASSYSGGRGIGAFF.

This sequence joins TRBV6-4 and TRBJ2-1, with TRBD2 matching 9 bases. The germline CDR1 and CDR2 sequences are MRHNA and SNTAGT. The J segment lost 4 bases and the V segment lost 8 bases, leaving 12 bases of the junction unmatched. The CDR3 is made up of 16 amino acids. The CDR3 sequence: CASASSGTSRYNEQFF. The CDR3 coding sequence is TGTGCCAGCGCCTCCTCCGGGACTAGCAGGTACAATGAGCAGTTCTTC.

This clone was seen once. In DNA form, the CDR3 reads TGTGCCAGCAGTGACGCAGGGGTTGGGGGGGCAGAGACCCAGTACTTC. It translates to CASSDAGVGGAETQYF. V is TRBV6-1 and J is TRBJ2-5, with D tentatively TRBD2 (7 bases). Trimming pared 3 bases from V and 4 bases from J, leaving 18 bases between. Per the germline V gene, CDR1 is MNHNS and CDR2 is SASEGT. The CDR3 extends over 16 amino acids.

This clone showed up just a few times. V gene TRBV7-8 combines with J gene TRBJ1-3; perhaps TRBD1 as D (6 bases). Germline V CDR1 and CDR2: SGHVS, FQNEAQ. The ends were cut back, 5 bases at V and 1 base at J, with 15 bases in the middle. This CDR3 comprises 16 residues. CDR3: CASSPRGRSSGNTIYF. CDR3 nucleotides: TGTGCCAGCAGCCCCAGGGGCCGCTCATCTGGAAACACCATATATTTT.

This clone was seen just once. The chain links TRBV11-2 to TRBJ1-1; D remains ambiguous. Germline V gives CDR1 SGHAT, CDR2 FQNNGV. This CDR3 contains 15 residues. The V end lost 2 bases, the J end lost 0 bases, and 10 bases lay between the germline ends. The CDR3 DNA reads TGTGCCAGCAGCTTATGGGCGCCCGTGAACACTGAAGCTTTCTTT. This sequence encodes CASSLWAPVNTEAFF.

This clone has just a few counts. This chain links TRBV24-1 with TRBJ2-1, with 13 positions matching TRBD2. Germline lookup yields CDR1 KGHDR and CDR2 SFDVKD. V gave up 7 bases and J gave up 9 bases; unmatched junction bases: 8. This CDR3 comprises 15 residues. CDR3 protein: CATSLGLAGVGEQFF. Here the CDR3 DNA reads TGTGCCACCAGCCTAGGACTAGCGGGAGTCGGTGAGCAGTTCTTC.

The chain joins TRBV5-5 to TRBJ2-3, with a tentative D call TRBD1 (5 bases). Between the trimmed V and J ends, which lost 3 bases and 6 bases, there was a span of 20 bases. Germline V CDR1 and CDR2: SGHKS, YYEKEE (reference sequence). This CDR3 region has 16 residues. CDR3 DNA: TGTGCCAGCAGCTCCCGTATGACACTCACAGGTGATACGCAGTATTTT. The encoded protein is CASSSRMTLTGDTQYF.

V usage is TRBV20-1 and J usage is TRBJ2-2; 8 nucleotides align to TRBD1. CDR1 is DFQATT and CDR2 is SNEGSKA in the germline V gene (reference sequence). Germline trimming cut 3 bases from V and 5 bases from J; bases unmatched to any gene: 11. This CDR3 comprises 16 residues. The CDR3 DNA is TGCAGTGCTAGTGGACAGGGTACCCCGAGGACCGGGGAGCTGTTTTTT. Its protein product is CSASGQGTPRTGELFF.

This chain uses TRBV27 with TRBJ2-3; TRBD2 is a possible D gene (6 bases). This CDR3 contains 15 residues. The V gene lost 3 bases and the J gene lost 3 bases, with 13 bases spanning the gap. CDR1 is MNHEY, CDR2 SMNVEV, per germline (reference sequence). The CDR3: CASSLGVGGTDTQYF. CDR3 in DNA: TGTGCCAGCAGTTTGGGGGTAGGAGGGACAGATACGCAGTATTTT.

The rearrangement links TRBV2 to TRBJ2-1, with 7 bases that match TRBD1. Germline values: CDR1 SNHLY, CDR2 FYNNEI. The CDR3 runs 15 residues. Trimming cost V 2 bases and J 2 bases; bases outside gene matches: 3. The CDR3 region is CASSEHRGPYNEQFF. CDR3 DNA sequence: TGTGCCAGCAGTGAACACAGGGGACCCTACAATGAGCAGTTCTTC.

J is TRBJ1-3 and V is TRBV29-1; TRBD1 matches at 7 bases. The J segment lost 0 bases and the V segment lost 7 bases, leaving 6 bases of the junction unmatched. This CDR3 is 14 amino acids long. CDR1 is SQVTM and CDR2 is ANQGSEA in the germline V gene. The CDR3 sequence: CSALQGSSGNTIYF. CDR3 DNA sequence: TGCAGCGCTTTACAGGGGAGCTCTGGAAACACCATATATTTT.

This clone was recorded a few times. This sequence joins TRBV4-2 and TRBJ2-7; D gene ambiguous. Germline CDR1 reads LGHNA; CDR2 reads YNFKEQ. The CDR3 is 14 residues long. Between the trimmed V and J ends, which lost 0 bases and 3 bases, there was a span of 9 bases. The CDR3 reads CASSQDLLNYEQYF. The CDR3 DNA follows: TGTGCCAGCAGCCAAGATCTACTGAACTACGAGCAGTACTTC.

The J gene is TRBJ2-1, the V gene TRBV3-1 (or the pseudogene TRBV3-2); TRBD2 aligns across 14 bases. CDR1 and CDR2 (germline): LGHDT, YNNKEL (reference sequence). J lost 6 bases, V lost 0 bases, and 7 bases had no gene match. CDR3 size: 18 residues. The CDR3, as DNA: TGTGCCAGCAGCCAAGATCGCCTAGGACTAGCGGGAGGCAATGAGCAGTTCTTC. This encodes CASSQDRLGLAGGNEQFF.

This chain joins TRBV7-9 and TRBJ1-5; D remains unclear. CDR3 length: 12 residues. The germline gives CDR1 SEHNR, CDR2 FQNEAQ (reference sequence). Trimming stripped 5 bases from V and 4 bases from J, with 6 bases between. The CDR3 DNA reads TGTGCCAGCAGCCCCCTGAATCAGCCCCAGCATTTT. Protein sequence: CASSPLNQPQHF. The full variable domain, rest sourced from reference TRBV7-9 and TRBJ1-5, is DTGVSQNPRHKITKRGQNVTFRCDPISEHNRLYWYRQTLGQGPEFLTYFQNEAQLEKSRLLSDRFSAERPKGSFSTLEIQRTEQGDSAMYLCASSPLNQPQHFGDGTRLSIL.

On this clone: In the same sample, other DNA sequences code for this CDR3. The rearrangement joins TRBV5-1 to TRBJ2-3; 11 nucleotides align to TRBD2. The germline gives CDR1 SGHRS, CDR2 YFSETQ. After removal of 1 base from V and 3 bases from J, the junction contained 1 base not matched to a gene. The length of the CDR3 is 15 residues. For the CDR3, the DNA is TGCGCCAGCAGCTTGCTAGCGGGGGGAACAGATACGCAGTATTTT. It codes for CASSLLAGGTDTQYF.

The rearrangement uses TRBV4-3 and TRBJ1-6; D unclear. Germline CDR1 and CDR2: LGHNA and YSLEER. CDR3 length: 18 residues. Trimming took 2 bases from V and 0 from J, leaving 14 bases between them. The CDR3 nucleotides read TGCGCCAGCAGCCAATGGATCCGAGGGAGCTCCTATAATTCACCCCTCCACTTT. Its protein product is CASSQWIRGSSYNSPLHF.